What follows are 26 T cell receptor beta chains derived from one specimen sequenced in a study of T cells in Graves' hyperthyroidism and ophthalmopathy. RNA transcripts were the template for amplifying TCR beta CDR3 regions. A set of HTBI primers served as the primers for a first-round RT-PCR of the TCR CDR3. One entry per CDR3 protein results from TCRdb running MiXCR on the multiplex PCR reads. The sample lists about 600,000 distinct CDR3 sequences; around 15% were seen once. The source material was blood. These TCRs come from a woman in her forties with Graves' ophthalmopathy.

Details on this clonotype: Since a much larger clone is just one base distant, this may be a read error. The CDR3 region has the DNA TGCGCCAGCAGGGATGACAGCTTCTCCTACAATGAGCAGTCCTTC. It codes for CASRDDSFSYNEQSF. The chain couples TRBV10-1 to TRBJ2-1; D perhaps matches TRBD1 (5 bases). Germline values: CDR1 WNHNN, CDR2 SYGVQD (reference sequence). The CDR3 sequence is 15 residues long.

This clonotype was detected ten times or more. This chain links TRBV28 with TRBJ1-5, with 10 bases matching TRBD1. With V trimmed by 5 bases and J by 5 bases, 6 bases remained unmatched. Per the germline V gene, CDR1 is MDHEN and CDR2 is SYDVKM. This CDR3 has 15 residues. The CDR3 here is CASSLPGQGHQPQHF. For the CDR3, the DNA is TGTGCCAGCAGTCTCCCGGGACAGGGGCATCAGCCCCAGCATTTT.

Turning to this clonotype: The junction does not match germline at one end; this may be a read error. V gene TRBV10-3 combines with J gene TRBJ2-3, with D possibly being TRBD2 (6 bases). The CDR3 is 14 amino acids. Germline values: CDR1 ENHRY, CDR2 SYGVKD. CDR3 amino acids: CAIKTSSHTDTQYF. CDR3 DNA sequence: TGCGCCATCAAGACTAGTTCCCACACAGATACGCAGTATTTT.

There are many counts of this clonotype. The chain links TRBV12-3 or TRBV12-4 to TRBJ2-2; D not resolved. The CDR3 runs to 15 residues. Trimming removed 6 bases at V and 1 base at J, with 12 bases between. CDR3 amino acids: CASSTTRQNTGELFF. In DNA form, the CDR3 reads TGTGCCAGCAGCACTACTCGACAGAACACCGGGGAGCTGTTTTTT.

This clonotype was counted many times. The J gene is TRBJ2-1, the V gene TRBV3-1; 8 bases fit TRBD2. J was trimmed by 8 bases and V by 0 bases; bases with no gene match: 9. CDR1 and CDR2 from the germline V gene are LGHDT and YNNKEL (reference sequence). CDR3 size: 16 residues. CDR3 in DNA: TGTGCCAGCAGCCAAGATTTGCGGGAGGTTGACCATGAGCAGTTCTTC. Its protein product is CASSQDLREVDHEQFF.

This clonotype was counted many times. V is TRBV20-1 and J is TRBJ1-1; D may be TRBD1 (6 bases). The CDR3 length is 14 residues. V was shortened by 4 bases and J by 7 bases, with 19 bases between the two germline ends. The V gene's germline CDR1 is DFQATT and CDR2 SNEGSKA (reference sequence). The CDR3 loop reads CSAIFGRGHHEAFF. Written as DNA, the CDR3 is TGCAGTGCTATTTTCGGCAGGGGACATCATGAAGCTTTCTTT.

Ten or more counts support this clonotype. This chain links TRBV20-1 with TRBJ2-1, with D perhaps TRBD1 (6 bases). V was trimmed by 0 bases and J by 6 bases, leaving 15 bases between them. CDR1 and CDR2 from the germline V gene are DFQATT and SNEGSKA (reference sequence). The CDR3 is made up of 15 amino acids. The CDR3 bases are TGCAGTGCTAGAGATCCCAGGGGTGAGGGCAATGAGCAGTTCTTC. This codes for CSARDPRGEGNEQFF.

This rearrangement joins TRBV2 to TRBJ1-5, with a tentative D call TRBD1 (6 bases). The germline V gene encodes CDR1 SNHLY and CDR2 FYNNEI. The V end was cut by 3 bases, the J end by 6 bases, with 15 bases between. There are 15 residues in the CDR3. CDR3 loop: CASSDEAGASQPQHF. The CDR3 DNA is TGTGCCAGCAGTGATGAGGCAGGGGCAAGTCAGCCCCAGCATTTT.

This clonotype was counted ten times or more. The genes are TRBV5-6 and TRBJ2-3; TRBD1 is a possible D gene (5 bases). CDR3 length: 15 residues. Germline CDR1 and CDR2: SGHDT and YYEEEE. Trimming shortened V by 4 bases and J by 0 bases, and 12 bases separated the two germline ends. The CDR3 nucleotides are TGTGCCAGCAGCATACTCAGGGCTAGCACAGATACGCAGTATTTT. It encodes CASSILRASTDTQYF.

This clonotype was counted between two and nine times. This chain connects TRBV7-6 to TRBJ2-1; D is possibly TRBD2 (7 bases). The CDR3 is 14 amino acids. V dropped 0 bases and J dropped 10 bases, with 13 bases sitting between them. Germline-derived CDR1 and CDR2 are SGHVS and FNYEAQ. The CDR3, as DNA: TGTGCCAGCAGCTTAGCGGGGGGGCTAGAGGAGCAGTTCTTC. Translated: CASSLAGGLEEQFF.

The CDR3 region has the DNA TGTGCCAGCAGCTTAAGGGGCCTCCGAGACACAGATACGCAGTATTTT. This encodes CASSLRGLRDTDTQYF. This chain links TRBV7-3 with TRBJ2-3; tentative D call: TRBD1 (5 bases). The CDR3 sequence is 16 residues long. V lost 1 base, J lost 2 bases, and 13 bases lay in between. From germline, CDR1 is SGHTA and CDR2 FQGTGA.

This clonotype appeared many times. The chain recombines TRBV13 with TRBJ2-1; 8 nucleotides agree with TRBD2. The CDR3 is 16 residues long. Looked up from germline, CDR1 is PRHDT and CDR2 is FYEKMQ (reference sequence). The V segment lost 5 bases and the J segment 0 bases; nucleotides outside the gene matches: 6. In nucleotides, the CDR3 is TGTGCCAGCAGCCAGATCAGCGGGAGCTCCTACAATGAGCAGTTCTTC. Amino acids: CASSQISGSSYNEQFF.

This chain joins TRBV5-1 and TRBJ1-1; 7 bases map to TRBD1. The CDR3 spans 14 residues. In germline, CDR1 is SGHRS, CDR2 YFSETQ. Losses at the gene ends were 4 bases for V and 4 bases for J; bases not matched to a gene: 7. The CDR3 spells CASSQTGLGTEAFF. The CDR3 DNA sequence: TGCGCCAGCAGCCAGACAGGGTTGGGCACTGAAGCTTTCTTT.

This clonotype has only a few counts. The chain recombines TRBV6-2 or TRBV6-3 with TRBJ2-1; 13 bases are a match to TRBD2. The CDR3 spans 17 residues. CDR1 is MNHEY and CDR2 is SVGEGT in the germline V gene. Germline trimming cut 6 bases from V and 9 bases from J; bases unmatched to any gene: 14. CDR3: CASRYGGTSGKEGEQFF. The CDR3 coding sequence is TGTGCCAGCAGATACGGGGGGACTAGCGGGAAGGAGGGTGAGCAGTTCTTC.

This clonotype has at least ten counts. This chain joins TRBV28 and TRBJ2-2, with no clear D. CDR1 is MDHEN, CDR2 SYDVKM, per germline. The CDR3 spans 12 residues. V lost 10 bases and J 3 bases, leaving 9 bases between the germline ends. CDR3 sequence: CATLPHTGELFF. The CDR3 nucleotides read TGTGCCACCCTTCCTCACACCGGGGAGCTGTTTTTT.

The chain employs TRBV27 and TRBJ2-1; D possibly corresponds to TRBD1 (6 bases). The germline V and J ends were trimmed by 3 bases and 4 bases, with 16 bases remaining between them. The CDR3 spans 16 residues. Germline CDR1 reads MNHEY; CDR2 reads SMNVEV (reference sequence). CDR3 amino acids: CASSFLVQGLYNEQFF. The CDR3, as DNA: TGTGCCAGCAGTTTCTTAGTACAGGGATTGTACAATGAGCAGTTCTTC.

Ten or more counts support this clonotype. The J gene is TRBJ1-2, the V gene TRBV7-9; a weak D match, TRBD1 (6 bases). Germline CDR1 and CDR2: SEHNR and FQNEAQ (reference sequence). This CDR3 contains 13 residues. V was trimmed by 4 bases and J by 7 bases, leaving 13 bases between them. CDR3: CASSSTGNGGYTF. The CDR3 bases are TGTGCCAGCAGCTCCACAGGGAATGGTGGCTACACCTTC.

A few counts support this clonotype. This chain uses TRBV20-1 with TRBJ1-4; possibly TRBD1 for D (6 bases). The germline CDR1 and CDR2 sequences are DFQATT and SNEGSKA (reference sequence). V was pared by 5 bases and J by 4 bases, with 20 bases between. CDR3 length: 16 residues. The CDR3 here is CSAAPGHGTGNEKLFF. The CDR3 DNA sequence: TGCAGTGCTGCCCCGGGACATGGGACCGGTAATGAAAAACTGTTTTTT.

The rearrangement joins TRBV4-1 to TRBJ2-3; 9 bases are shared with TRBD1. The CDR3 totals 17 residues. CDR1 and CDR2 from the germline V gene are MGHRA and YSYEKL. V gave up 0 bases and J gave up 4 bases; unmatched junction bases: 8. CDR3 sequence reads: CASSQDPGQGIADTQYF. The DNA for the CDR3 is TGCGCCAGCAGCCAAGATCCGGGACAGGGTATAGCAGATACGCAGTATTTT.

This clonotype was counted at least ten times. The chain combines TRBV2 with TRBJ1-2; 8 nucleotides line up with TRBD1. J gave up 4 bases and V 6 bases, and 13 bases lay outside the gene matches. The CDR3 consists of 16 residues. Germline V gene sequence: CDR1 SNHLY, CDR2 FYNNEI. In DNA form, the CDR3 reads TGTGCCAGCAGGGCGGACAGGGCATTTTTAACCTATGGCTACACCTTC. Its protein is CASRADRAFLTYGYTF.

Many counts were recorded for this clonotype. The chain uses TRBV20-1 and TRBJ2-1; a weak D match, TRBD2 (6 bases). The CDR3 is 15 residues long. The germline gives CDR1 DFQATT, CDR2 SNEGSKA (reference sequence). V was clipped by 0 bases and J by 8 bases, with 17 bases between them. As DNA, the CDR3 is TGCAGTGCTAGAGATCTCGAGCGGGCAGCGGATGAGCAGTTCTTC. This encodes CSARDLERAADEQFF.

The chain is built from TRBV6-4 and TRBJ2-3; 7 bases fit TRBD1. J lost 3 bases, V lost 2 bases, and 2 bases had no gene match. Looked up from germline, CDR1 is MRHNA and CDR2 is SNTAGT. This CDR3 region has 14 residues. The CDR3 region is CASSDDRATDTQYF. DNA for the CDR3: TGTGCCAGCAGTGACGACAGGGCAACAGATACGCAGTATTTT.

This clonotype occurred many times. This rearrangement joins TRBV11-2 to TRBJ2-3; no firm D call. The V end lost 3 bases, the J end lost 4 bases, and 11 bases lay between the germline ends. This CDR3 is built from 14 residues. Germline-derived CDR1 and CDR2 are SGHAT and FQNNGV. The CDR3 DNA sequence: TGTGCCAGCAGCTTCGGTAATTTGGCAGATACGCAGTATTTT. As protein: CASSFGNLADTQYF.

This clonotype has a handful of counts. This may be a read error: a much more frequent sequence differs by one nucleotide. The chain joins TRBV7-8 to TRBJ1-1, with 7 bases aligning to TRBD1. CDR3 length: 15 amino acids. The germline CDR1 and CDR2 sequences are SGHVS and FQNEAQ. The CDR3 DNA follows: TGTGCCCGCAGCTTCGATACAGGGGTGGTGGCTGAAGCTTTCTTT. As protein: CARSFDTGVVAEAFF. Together with reference TRBV7-8 and TRBJ1-1, the CDR3 gives the full variable domain: GAGVSQSPRYKVAKRGQDVALRCDPISGHVSLFWYQQALGQGPEFLTYFQNEAQLDKSGLPSDRFFAERPEGSVSTLKIQRTQQEDSAVYLCARSFDTGVVAEAFFGQGTRLTVV.

A few counts support this clonotype. V gene TRBV28 combines with J gene TRBJ2-7; tentative D call: TRBD2 (6 bases). This CDR3 comprises 12 residues. Germline CDR1 is MDHEN and CDR2 is SYDVKM. The germline V and J ends were trimmed by 6 bases and 4 bases, with 10 bases remaining between them. The DNA of the CDR3 is TGTGCCAGCAGGGGGAGGTGGTACGAGCAGTACTTC. The encoded protein is CASRGRWYEQYF. The complete variable domain, with remaining parts taken from reference TRBV28 and TRBJ2-7, reads DVKVTQSSRYLVKRTGEKVFLECVQDMDHENMFWYRQDPGLGLRLIYFSYDVKMKEKGDIPEGYSVSREKKERFSLILESASTNQTSMYLCASRGRWYEQYFGPGTRLTVT.

This clonotype was seen more than once but under ten times. V is TRBV12-3 or TRBV12-4 and J is TRBJ2-1; D is perhaps TRBD2 (6 bases). V lost 8 bases and J 2 bases, leaving 16 bases between the germline ends. This CDR3 comprises 15 residues. The CDR3 is CASRPGLPAYNEQFF. The CDR3 DNA sequence: TGTGCCAGCCGCCCGGGACTTCCCGCCTACAATGAGCAGTTCTTC.